These T cell receptor beta chains were read from a single sample in a study of blood T cells in healthy people across ages. TCRdb itself ran the 5' RACE reads through MiXCR, one entry per CDR3 protein. The sample contains approximately 2,000,000 distinct CDR3 sequences, around 40% of which appear only once. Sequenced sample: blood. These receptors were obtained from a human donor in good health. Both conserved end residues are part of each CDR3. Where a row states a size, it is once, few, many or the class of an expanded clone; other rows omit it.

TRBJ1-2	13	TRBV12-3/TRBV12-4	-	CASTTGPGGGYTF
TRBJ2-5	13	TRBV10-3	few	CATNFEPQETQYF
TRBJ1-6	17	TRBV4-3	few	CASSQDQDRGWNSPLHF
TRBJ2-3	20	TRBV4-3	-	CASSQDWVLAGGIFTDTQCF
TRBJ1-5	14	TRBV28	few	CASTEGIPYQPQHF
TRBJ1-6	11	TRBV29-1	few	CSVSQGGPLHF
TRBJ1-2	12	TRBV2	many	CASSGGSYGYTF
TRBJ1-2	14	TRBV10-3	-	CAISEGRENYGYTF
TRBJ2-3	15	TRBV4-2	-	CASSQEQGRARRQYF
TRBJ2-1	14	TRBV9	once	CASSIGQVSNEQFF
TRBJ1-2	12	TRBV25-1	-	CASSDQYYGYTF
TRBJ2-7	15	TRBV6-8	-	CASSYLAGKAYEQYF
TRBJ1-2	14	TRBV15	-	CATSKQGSNYGYTF
TRBJ2-5	14	TRBV10-3	-	CAIKPQGGQETQYF
TRBJ2-4	17	TRBV7-8	few	CASSLAGPGGGRNIQYF
TRBJ1-4	15	TRBV28	once	CASSFPHGENEKLFF
TRBJ1-2	16	TRBV6-1	-	CASSGRPGQIPYGYTF
TRBJ1-2	13	TRBV20-1	few	CSADQDGAYGYTF
TRBJ1-1	18	TRBV4-3	-	CASSQDPPGQRLNTEAFF
TRBJ2-5	15	TRBV18	-	CASSRTPGMGETQYF
TRBJ1-2	14	TRBV4-3	-	CASSPVGLGYGYTF
TRBJ2-5	13	TRBV11-2	-	CASSSTHFETQYF
TRBJ2-5	15	TRBV12-3/TRBV12-4	-	CASSLRTVGRETQYF
TRBJ1-1	14	TRBV12-3/TRBV12-4	-	CASSFYRDATEAFF
TRBJ2-5	14	TRBV2	few	CASSEGQGMKTQYF
TRBJ2-1	15	TRBV20-1	-	CNARGLAGSRNEQFF
TRBJ2-1	14	TRBV28	-	CASSYQVRINEQFF
TRBJ1-2	12	TRBV20-1	few	CSVWVLWYGYTF
TRBJ2-7	14	TRBV7-2	many	CASSLGGRNYEQYF
TRBJ2-5	10	TRBV6-1	-	CASSREAQYF
TRBJ2-3	13	TRBV12-3/TRBV12-4	-	CASRMPGVDTQYF
TRBJ1-6	16	TRBV7-2	-	CASSRRQGADNSPLHF
TRBJ1-5	15	TRBV21-1	-	CASSKEQDSNQPQHF
TRBJ1-1	14	TRBV6-5	few	CASSPRPGHTEAFF
-	13	TRBV20-1	few	CSARLDRVGEQYF
TRBJ2-5	17	TRBV6-5	-	CASSYSSRDTVRRTQYF
TRBJ2-7	13	TRBV2	-	CASPNGGGLEQYF
-	14	TRBV11-3	-	CASSFIGQTDEQYF
TRBJ1-1	15	TRBV4-3	-	CASSQESFRDTEAFF
TRBJ2-7	14	TRBV6-2/TRBV6-3	few	CATSAGTGYYEQYF
TRBJ2-7	14	TRBV9	-	CASSVGWGSYEQYF
TRBJ2-2	17	TRBV28	-	CASSLFVVGAGPGELFF
TRBJ2-3	14	TRBV7-2	few	CASSLGWSTDTQYF
TRBJ1-1	14	TRBV6-7	-	CASIPGQDDTEAFF
TRBJ2-3	16	TRBV9	few	CASSVGQGDGGDTQYF
TRBJ2-7	14	TRBV7-2	once	CASSSQVISYEQYF
TRBJ2-1	16	TRBV12-3/TRBV12-4	few	CASSEYGTRFYNEQFF
TRBJ2-1	14	TRBV28	-	CASRGGQIYNEQFF